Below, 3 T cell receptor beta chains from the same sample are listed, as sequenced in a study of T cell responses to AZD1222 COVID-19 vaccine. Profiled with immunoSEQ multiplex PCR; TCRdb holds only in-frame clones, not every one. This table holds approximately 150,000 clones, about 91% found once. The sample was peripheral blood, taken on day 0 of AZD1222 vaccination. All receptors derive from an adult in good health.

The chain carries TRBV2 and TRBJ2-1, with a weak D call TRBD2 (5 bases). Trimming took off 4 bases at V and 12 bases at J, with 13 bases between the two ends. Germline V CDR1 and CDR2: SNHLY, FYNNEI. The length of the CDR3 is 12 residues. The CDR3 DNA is TGTGCCAGCAGTGGTTTCCGGGAAGGGCAGTTCTTC. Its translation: CASSGFREGQFF.

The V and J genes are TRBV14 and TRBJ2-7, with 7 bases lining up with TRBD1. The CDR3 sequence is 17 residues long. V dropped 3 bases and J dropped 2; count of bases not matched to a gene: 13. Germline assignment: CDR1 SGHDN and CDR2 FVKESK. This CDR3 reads CASSHFLGDSHTYEQYF. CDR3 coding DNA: TGTGCCAGCAGCCATTTTCTTGGGGACAGTCATACCTACGAGCAGTACTTC.

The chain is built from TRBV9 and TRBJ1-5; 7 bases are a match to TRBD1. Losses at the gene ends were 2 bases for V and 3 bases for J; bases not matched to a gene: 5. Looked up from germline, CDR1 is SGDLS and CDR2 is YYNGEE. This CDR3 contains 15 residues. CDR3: CASSVGDRYNQPQHF. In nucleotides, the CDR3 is TGTGCCAGCAGCGTTGGGGACAGATACAATCAGCCCCAGCATTTT.